What follows describes a single T cell receptor (beta chain). A J-beta primer mix and a sample-barcoded 5' primer were used in a second PCR of about 7 to 12 cycles. TCRdb reprocessed the 5' RACE reads via MiXCR and lists one record per CDR3 protein. The sample consists of roughly 1,500,000 distinct CDR3 sequences, approximately 42% of them appearing once. This sample is drawn from a study of blood T cells in healthy people across ages. The draw of peripheral blood yielded about 10 milliliters from each donor. The V end lost 3 bases, the J end lost 7 bases, and 12 bases lay between the germline ends. The CDR3 has 14 residues.

This TCR came from a woman younger than 35 in good health. The chain is built from TRBV12-3 or TRBV12-4 and TRBJ1-4, with D possibly matching TRBD1 (5 bases). The material sequenced was blood. Written as DNA, the CDR3 is TGTGCCAGCAGTTTTCGTCAGGGTTTTGAAAAACTGTTTTTT. Protein: CASSFRQGFEKLFF.